Detailed here is one TCR beta chain. Antigen unknown. The ends were cut back, 0 bases at V and 10 bases at J, with 16 bases in the middle. Germline CDR1 SGHDN, CDR2 FVKESK. CDR3 length: 16 amino acids. This record belongs to a study of vaccination and CD4 T cells after COVID-19. Cultured CD4+ T cells had their DNA profiled by the Oncomine TCR Beta short-read assay. TCRdb ran MiXCR on the PCR reads and lists one entry per CDR3 protein. The sample has approximately 16,000 distinct CDR3 sequences, about 25% seen once. Noted treatment: approximately 10-day PBMC culture with coronavirus spike peptide pools or control peptides (ViraFEST assay).

The chain joins TRBV14 to TRBJ1-6, with no clear D. Sequencing used cultured CD4+ T cells from blood. The source of this sequence is a human donor with COVID-19. CDR3 bases: TGTGCCAGCAGCCAAGAATTTGACCGTAGGCTCTCACCCCTCCACTTT. This codes for CASSQEFDRRLSPLHF.